This record covers a single T cell receptor (beta chain). The germline gives CDR1 SGHAT, CDR2 FQNNGV. Trimming removed 5 bases at V and 5 bases at J, with 9 bases between. This CDR3 is built from 13 residues. The data derive from a study of patients and donors after allogeneic stem cell transplantation. Each CDR3 protein is one row after TCRdb ran MiXCR on the RT-PCR reads. The table has approximately 410,000 distinct CDR3 sequences, around 15% seen once. The chain links TRBV11-2 to TRBJ2-2, with TRBD1 as a possible D gene (5 bases). The sequenced sample consisted of blood, either unsorted or a sorted T cell fraction (not recorded which). The clonotype originates from a human donor who was either an allogeneic HSCT recipient or a stem cell or donor lymphocyte infusion donor (not recorded which). It is not recorded whose cells these are; they may come from a transplant donor. This CDR3 is CASSIQGTGELFF. In DNA form, the CDR3 reads TGTGCCAGCAGCATTCAGGGAACCGGGGAGCTGTTTTTT.